This TCR beta chain is drawn from a study of beta chain features in type 1 diabetes (dated by TCRdb to the late 2010s). Concerning the study at large: Mean age, gender distribution, total cell number and subset yield did not differ between patients and healthy donors. A total of 107,917,701 sorted cells were examined across all samples, and the number of cells per subset was strongly correlated with RNA yield. The study compared TCRB repertoires of sorted circulating CD4+ T cell subsets between recently diagnosed type 1 diabetes patients and matched healthy donors. Regulatory and stem cell-like memory subsets were obtained from only 8 patients and about eight healthy donors, while naive and central memory subsets were obtained from all 30 or so donors.

The full study reports these points: Because small numbers of individuals were included in the HLA sub-analyses, any influence of HLA type on TCRB rearrangement was left unresolved. Naive, central memory and regulatory TCRB repertoires appeared to be more alike among patients than among healthy donors. Shorter templates might have been favored by PCR, but patient and control samples were amplified and corrected together, so both groups would have been affected equally by any skew. Patients with type 1 diabetes made fewer insertions and deleted more nucleotides at VDJ recombination sites, implying thymic rearrangement abnormalities. Because cDNA was sequenced instead of genomic DNA, activated cells with high expression could be over-represented, although the groups did not differ in activation or CD3 levels. In all four CD4+ subsets, TCRB CDR3 length was moderately but significantly shorter in type 1 diabetes patients.

The entire isolated RNA was reverse transcribed using the High Capacity cDNA Reverse Transcription Kit, and thus expressed TCRB transcripts were sequenced. Deep immunoSEQ sequencing was performed on naive, central memory and regulatory T cell samples, with an average of roughly 4 million total reads per sample. After sorted cells were lysed in RLT buffer, RNA was extracted with DNase-treated RNeasy Micro or Mini kits, with the choice depending on cell number. Each cell subset was processed on its own to prevent cross-contamination, while patient and healthy donor samples were processed together. The immunoSEQ multiplex PCR was used to amplify TCRB sequences from cDNA, yielding 87-bp fragments that span the CDR3 region. Sequencing of the amplicons was performed on the Illumina HiSeq platform. On the authors' methods: PCR bias was computationally corrected using synthetic template baselines, reads within Hamming distance 2 were collapsed, and singletons that could not be merged were discarded. Reads were aligned against IMGT so that V, D and J genes, CDR3 length and insertions or deletions at six rearrangement sites could be assigned. Within each subset, clonotype counts were normalized to the number of sorted cells before true diversity and Gini coefficients were calculated with the tcR R package. The overlap coefficient, calculated on TCRB nucleotide sequences, was used to measure repertoire sharing. Out-of-frame TCRB sequences from naive cells were analyzed to stand in for the pre-selection repertoire. Drawn from immuneACCESS, this table holds only the in-frame rearrangements with V and J called that TCRdb kept. Clones are partly lost; checked studies trace under half to an unresolved V gene and leave the rest unexplained. V and J calls plus clone size are reproduced from that table; the DNA served to infer D and trimming. Across this sample there are about 650,000 clones, with around an eighth seen only once. The ten most abundant clones make up around 0.12% of the sample.

On this clone itself: Its target antigen remains unknown. It has no much larger one-base neighbor in the sample; base qualities were not kept. Additional DNA sequences in this sample encode the identical CDR3.

Each donor gave one peripheral blood draw, averaging approximately 110 mL, which was collected into heparinised tubes. A BD FACSAria II was used to sort naive, central memory, regulatory and stem cell-like memory CD4+ T cells with a panel that included CD45RO, CCR7, CD25, CD127, CD95 and CD27. A purity above 95% was achieved for all sorted populations. PBMCs were isolated immediately by Lymphoprep density gradient centrifugation and stained directly without culture. So that batch effects would be minimized, each experiment stained and sorted samples in pairs, pairing one healthy donor with one patient. Inclusive of the bounding cysteine and phenylalanine, the CDR3 is 15 residues long. The kept DNA is CDR3 alone, 45 bases in frame from the first base. The germline V gene sets CDR1 to SGHRS and CDR2 to YFSETQ. V is cut by 1 base and J by 2 bases, and the space between the germline ends is 11 bases.

Sequencing was done on a sample of naive CD4+ T cells from blood. The sample's cell subset or site, from its label and the paper: true naive CD4+ T cells. This receptor was obtained from a man aged 25-45 years with type 1 diabetes. The rearranged segments are TRBV5-1 and TRBJ2-3; the D gene is perhaps TRBD1, on 6 matching bases. The sequenced DNA is TGCGCCAGCAGCTTGAGAGGGGGATCCACAGATACGCAGTATTTT. It translates as CASSLRGGSTDTQYF.